This paragraph reports one T cell receptor (beta chain). The table came from immunoSEQ multiplex PCR; TCRdb's copy has only in-frame clones and leaves some out. The data show some 71,000 clones, approximately 84% seen once. This entry belongs to a study of blood T cell repertoires in COVID-19. With 7 bases clipped from V and 5 bases from J, the junction kept 5 bases outside the gene matches. The CDR3 is 12 residues long. Germline CDR1 is SEHNR and CDR2 is FQNEAQ (reference sequence). The genes are TRBV7-9 and TRBJ2-7, with TRBD1 matching 7 bases. Sequenced sample: peripheral blood. The receptor was derived from a man in his fifties with COVID-19, enrolled during active disease. The CDR3 nucleotides read TGTGCCAGCAAGGGGGCTTTCAACGAGCAGTACTTC. Its translation is CASKGAFNEQYF. Using reference TRBV7-9 and TRBJ2-7 for the parts outside the CDR3, the full variable domain is DTGVSQNPRHKITKRGQNVTFRCDPISEHNRLYWYRQTLGQGPEFLTYFQNEAQLEKSRLLSDRFSAERPKGSFSTLEIQRTEQGDSAMYLCASKGAFNEQYFGPGTRLTVT.